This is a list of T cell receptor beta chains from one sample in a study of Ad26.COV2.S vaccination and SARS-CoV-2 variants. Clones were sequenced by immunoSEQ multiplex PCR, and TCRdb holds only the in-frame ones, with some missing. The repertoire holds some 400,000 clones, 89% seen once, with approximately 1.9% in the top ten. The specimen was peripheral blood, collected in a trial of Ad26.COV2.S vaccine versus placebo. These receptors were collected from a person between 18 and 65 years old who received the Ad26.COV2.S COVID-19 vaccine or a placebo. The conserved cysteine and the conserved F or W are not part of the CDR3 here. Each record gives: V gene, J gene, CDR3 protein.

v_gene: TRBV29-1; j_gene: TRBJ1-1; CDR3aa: SVLNTEAF
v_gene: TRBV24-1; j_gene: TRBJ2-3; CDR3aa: ATSDGTFNTDTQY
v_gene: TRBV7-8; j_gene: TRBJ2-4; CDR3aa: ASSLSTRGFQNIQY
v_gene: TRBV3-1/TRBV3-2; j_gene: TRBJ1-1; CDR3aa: ASSPPRQATEAF
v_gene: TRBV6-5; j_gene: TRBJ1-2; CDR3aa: ASSPGDRGRNGYT
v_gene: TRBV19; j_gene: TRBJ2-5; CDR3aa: ASSIATGTGGETQY
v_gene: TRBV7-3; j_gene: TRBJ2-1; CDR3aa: ASSDGLAGEHEQF
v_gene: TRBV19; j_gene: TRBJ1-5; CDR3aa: ASSIDAASNQPQH
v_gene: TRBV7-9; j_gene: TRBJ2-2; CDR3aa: ASSPPPSGHTGELF
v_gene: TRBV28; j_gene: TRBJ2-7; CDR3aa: ASSPAGAYEQY
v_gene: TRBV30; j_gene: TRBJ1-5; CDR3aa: AWGKDRVRQPQH
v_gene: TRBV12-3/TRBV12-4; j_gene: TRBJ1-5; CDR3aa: ASRSGGNQPQH
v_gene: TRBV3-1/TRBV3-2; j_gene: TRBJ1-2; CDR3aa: ASSPGTGRAWYGYT
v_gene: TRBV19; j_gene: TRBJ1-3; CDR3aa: ASSFAVGSGNTIY
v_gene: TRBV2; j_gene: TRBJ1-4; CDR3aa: ASSDGEKLF
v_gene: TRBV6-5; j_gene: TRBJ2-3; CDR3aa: ASSPWGSRTDTQY
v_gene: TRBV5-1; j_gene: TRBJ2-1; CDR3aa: ASSFGLAGPLSYNEQF
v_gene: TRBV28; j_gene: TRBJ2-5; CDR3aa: ASSFRGRGETQY
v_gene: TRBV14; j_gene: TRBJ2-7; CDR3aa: ASSQVRQREAGEQY
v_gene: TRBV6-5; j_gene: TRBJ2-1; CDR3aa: ASSPSPHEQF
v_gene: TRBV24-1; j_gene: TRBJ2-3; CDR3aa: ATSGDFPRTQY
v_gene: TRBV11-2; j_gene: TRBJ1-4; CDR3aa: ASSLGGTVNEKLF
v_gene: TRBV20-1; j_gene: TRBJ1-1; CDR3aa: SASNRGWVTEAF
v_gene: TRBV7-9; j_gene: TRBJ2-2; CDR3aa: ASSPLGSGVTGELF
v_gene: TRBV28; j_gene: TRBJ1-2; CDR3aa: ASSSDPVGGRNGYT
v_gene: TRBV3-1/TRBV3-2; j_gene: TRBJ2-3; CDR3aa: ASSLNTQY
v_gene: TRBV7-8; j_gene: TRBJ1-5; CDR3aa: ASSLALNQPQH
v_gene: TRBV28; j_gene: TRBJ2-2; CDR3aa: ASSLGGDPGELF
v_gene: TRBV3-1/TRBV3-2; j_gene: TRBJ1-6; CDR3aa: ASSPGPPSSPLH
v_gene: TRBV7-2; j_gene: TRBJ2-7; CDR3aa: ASSLIGTPGGEQY
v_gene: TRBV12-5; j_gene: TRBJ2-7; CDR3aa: ASVPPRGIFYEQY
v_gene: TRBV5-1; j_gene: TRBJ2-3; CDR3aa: ASSLVGLAGDTQY
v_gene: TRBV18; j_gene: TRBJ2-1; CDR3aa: ASSPPTARLIDEQF
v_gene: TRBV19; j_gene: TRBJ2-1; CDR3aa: ASSIRGDPFNEQF
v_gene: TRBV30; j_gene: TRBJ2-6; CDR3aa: AWSVFTGANVLT
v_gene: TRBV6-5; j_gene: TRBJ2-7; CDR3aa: ASSSTDFYEQY
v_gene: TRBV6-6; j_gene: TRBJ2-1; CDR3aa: ASRAGGNNEQF
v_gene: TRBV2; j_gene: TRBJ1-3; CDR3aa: ASSEGGDPIY
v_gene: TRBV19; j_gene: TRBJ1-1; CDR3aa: ASSPSGLTNTEAF
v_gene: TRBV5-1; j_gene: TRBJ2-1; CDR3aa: ASSPGSGGSYNEQF
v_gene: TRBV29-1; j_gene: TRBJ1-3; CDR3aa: SVAKSSGNTIY
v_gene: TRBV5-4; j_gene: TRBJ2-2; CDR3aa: ASSLEASGSLSGELF
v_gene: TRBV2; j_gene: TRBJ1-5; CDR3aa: ASSGEGSNQPQH
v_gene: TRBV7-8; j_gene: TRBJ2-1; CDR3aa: ASSRQGANNEQF
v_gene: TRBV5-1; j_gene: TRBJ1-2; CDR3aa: ASSFEGRDYGYT
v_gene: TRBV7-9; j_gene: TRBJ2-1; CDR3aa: ASSLPGIHNEQF
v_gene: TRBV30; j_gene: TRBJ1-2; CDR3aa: AWSDKNRDAYGYT